Below, 31 T cell receptor beta chains from the same sample are listed, as sequenced in a study of blood T cell repertoires in COVID-19. Clones were sequenced by immunoSEQ multiplex PCR, and TCRdb holds only the in-frame ones, with some missing. Here the sample spans 250,000 or so clones, about 80% being singletons. The specimen sequenced was peripheral blood. The receptors come from an elderly woman with acute or convalescent COVID-19.

V usage is TRBV5-6 and J usage is TRBJ1-2; unclear D gene. The ends were cut back, 1 base at V and 0 bases at J, with 7 bases in the middle. The CDR3 loop spans 14 amino acids. Germline CDR1 SGHDT, CDR2 YYEEEE. CDR3 region: CASSLPGTNYGYTF. Here the CDR3 DNA reads TGTGCCAGCAGCTTGCCAGGAACTAACTATGGCTACACCTTC.

This clone appeared a single time. The CDR3 DNA reads TGTGCCAGCAGCGTAGAAAGCCCGATGAGCTCTGGAAACACCATATATTTT. It is translated as CASSVESPMSSGNTIYF. The rearrangement links TRBV9 to TRBJ1-3; no reliable D call. The V and J ends lost 0 bases and 0 bases respectively, with 13 bases between them. This CDR3 has 17 residues. Germline V CDR1 and CDR2: SGDLS, YYNGEE. Drawing the rest from reference TRBV9 and TRBJ1-3, the complete variable domain is DSGVTQTPKHLITATGQRVTLRCSPRSGDLSVYWYQQSLDQGLQFLIQYYNGEERAKGNILERFSAQQFPDLHSELNLSSLELGDSALYFCASSVESPMSSGNTIYFGEGSWLTVV.

The rearrangement joins TRBV5-5 to TRBJ2-1; 11 positions agree with TRBD2. The germline gives CDR1 SGHKS, CDR2 YYEKEE (reference sequence). The CDR3 has 15 residues. The J segment lost 4 bases and the V segment lost 4 bases, leaving 4 bases of the junction unmatched. The CDR3 nucleotides are TGTGCCAGCAGCCCCTTAGCGGGAGGGTACAATGAGCAGTTCTTC. The encoded protein is CASSPLAGGYNEQFF.

In its sample, this clone was seen a few times. The gene calls are TRBV6-6 and TRBJ1-1; D uncertain. The ends were cut back, 2 bases at V and 5 bases at J, with 12 bases in the middle. Germline V gene lookup returns CDR1 MNHNY and CDR2 SVGAGI (reference sequence). This CDR3 has 14 residues. For the CDR3, the DNA is TGTGCCAGCAGTTACCTGCGGGAAGGAACTGAAGCTTTCTTT. Protein: CASSYLREGTEAFF.

V is TRBV7-9 and J is TRBJ2-7; D is possibly TRBD1 (5 bases). This CDR3 is built from 13 residues. Germline V gene lookup returns CDR1 SEHNR and CDR2 FQNEAQ (reference sequence). With 9 bases removed from V and 3 bases from J, the gap between germline ends came to 15 bases. CDR3 sequence reads: CASTPGAYYEQYF. CDR3 in DNA: TGTGCCAGTACCCCTGGGGCTTACTACGAGCAGTACTTC.

The CDR3 bases are TGTGCCAGCAGTTTAGAGGGACACCCTTACAATGAGCAGTTCTTC. This sequence encodes CASSLEGHPYNEQFF. V is TRBV27 and J is TRBJ2-1, with D tentatively TRBD1 (6 bases). The CDR3 is made up of 15 amino acids. Trimming removed 2 bases at V and 4 bases at J, with 12 bases between. Germline values: CDR1 MNHEY, CDR2 SMNVEV (reference sequence).

The gene calls are TRBV19 and TRBJ1-5; tentative D call: TRBD1 (6 bases). V was shortened by 6 bases and J by 3 bases, with 15 bases between the two germline ends. Germline CDR1 reads LNHDA; CDR2 reads SQIVND (reference sequence). The CDR3 covers 15 residues. This CDR3 is CASSSGQIPNQPQHF. The CDR3 DNA sequence: TGTGCCAGTAGCTCAGGACAGATCCCCAATCAGCCCCAGCATTTT. Complete variable domain (other parts from reference TRBV19 and TRBJ1-5): DGGITQSPKYLFRKEGQNVTLSCEQNLNHDAMYWYRQDPGQGLRLIYYSQIVNDFQKGDIAEGYSVSREKKESFPLTVTSAQKNPTAFYLCASSSGQIPNQPQHFGDGTRLSIL.

In its sample, this clone was seen once. This chain connects TRBV7-9 to TRBJ2-3; no definite D call. With 1 base removed from V and 0 bases from J, the gap between germline ends came to 8 bases. CDR3 length: 15 residues. CDR1 and CDR2 (germline): SEHNR, FQNEAQ (reference sequence). The CDR3 is CASSLVSTSTDTQYF. In DNA form, the CDR3 reads TGTGCCAGCAGCTTAGTTTCTACTAGCACAGATACGCAGTATTTT.

The V gene is TRBV19, the J gene TRBJ1-4, with a weak D call TRBD1 (5 bases). The CDR3 loop spans 16 amino acids. Germline CDR1 reads LNHDA; CDR2 reads SQIVND (reference sequence). Trimming stripped 5 bases from V and 4 bases from J, with 17 bases between. CDR3 DNA: TGTGCCAGTAGTCTTCGCCCTCAGGGAAATAATGAAAAACTGTTTTTT. This encodes CASSLRPQGNNEKLFF.

The rearrangement uses TRBV6-5 and TRBJ1-2; the D gene is possibly TRBD1 (6 bases). The V and J ends lost 6 bases and 2 bases respectively, with 13 bases between them. The CDR3 contains 14 residues. Germline CDR1 and CDR2: MNHEY and SVGAGI. The CDR3 region is CASRRTDRNYGYTF. The CDR3 nucleotides read TGTGCCAGCAGACGAACGGACAGAAACTATGGCTACACCTTC.

V and J are TRBV5-1 and TRBJ2-5, with D possibly TRBD1 on 5 matching bases. Trimming pared 3 bases from V and 3 bases from J, leaving 9 bases between. Looked up from germline, CDR1 is SGHRS and CDR2 is YFSETQ. The CDR3 extends over 13 amino acids. CDR3 protein: CASSSDNEETQYF. CDR3 DNA sequence: TGCGCCAGCAGCTCGGACAATGAAGAGACCCAGTACTTC. Filled out from reference TRBV5-1 and TRBJ2-5, the complete variable domain reads KAGVTQTPRYLIKTRGQQVTLSCSPISGHRSVSWYQQTPGQGLQFLFEYFSETQRNKGNFPGRFSGRQFSNSRSEMNVSTLELGDSALYLCASSSDNEETQYFGPGTRLLVL.

In regard to this clone: Additional DNA sequences in this sample encode the identical CDR3. CDR3 residues: CSVGDRGVYGYTF. In nucleotides, the CDR3 is TGCAGCGTGGGGGACAGGGGAGTGTATGGCTACACCTTC. The chain is built from TRBV29-1 and TRBJ1-2; 10 bases line up with TRBD1. The J segment lost 5 bases and the V segment lost 6 bases, leaving 6 bases of the junction unmatched. The germline CDR1 and CDR2 sequences are SQVTM and ANQGSEA. The CDR3 contains 13 residues.

The rearrangement uses TRBV5-5 and TRBJ2-5; the D gene is possibly TRBD2 (6 bases). Between the trimmed V and J ends, which lost 3 bases and 1 base, there was a span of 7 bases. Germline CDR1 and CDR2: SGHKS and YYEKEE (reference sequence). The CDR3 has 13 amino acids. CDR3 residues: CASSWGLQETQYF. CDR3 coding DNA: TGTGCCAGCAGCTGGGGACTCCAAGAGACCCAGTACTTC.

The table lists this clone with many counts. The chain uses TRBV13 and TRBJ1-1, with a tentative D call TRBD1 (5 bases). CDR3 length: 15 amino acids. The germline CDR1 and CDR2 sequences are PRHDT and FYEKMQ (reference sequence). Trimming took off 0 bases at V and 10 bases at J, with 18 bases between the two ends. CDR3 sequence reads: CASSLGETATHTAFF. The CDR3 DNA sequence: TGTGCCAGCAGCTTAGGCGAGACAGCGACTCACACAGCTTTCTTT.

This clone has only one observation. The chain couples TRBV5-4 to TRBJ2-7; 9 bases align to TRBD2. The V gene end was trimmed by 1 base and the J gene end by 2 bases; junction bases not matched to a gene: 4. The CDR3 has 15 residues. The V gene's germline CDR1 is SGHNT and CDR2 YYREEE (reference sequence). The CDR3 here is CASSLIAGAAYEQYF. For the CDR3, the DNA is TGTGCCAGCAGCTTGATAGCGGGAGCCGCCTACGAGCAGTACTTC.

The chain has TRBV4-1 and TRBJ1-1, with 10 nucleotides matching TRBD1. V shed 1 base and J 7 bases; nucleotides not matched to a gene: 15. The germline gives CDR1 MGHRA, CDR2 YSYEKL. The CDR3 sequence is 18 residues long. As DNA, the CDR3 is TGCGCCAGCAGCCAAGTAATTGGACAGGGGGGTTACGGGGGTGAAGCTTTCTTT. Translating it yields CASSQVIGQGGYGGEAFF.

This clone was found a few times. The sample carries other DNA sequences with the same CDR3. J is TRBJ1-2 and V is TRBV6-5; a weak D match, TRBD1 (5 bases). V was clipped by 7 bases and J by 2 bases, with 8 bases between them. Germline values: CDR1 MNHEY, CDR2 SVGAGI. This CDR3 region has 12 residues. CDR3 sequence (DNA): TGTGCCAGCACGGGGGGGAACTATGGCTACACCTTC. Translated: CASTGGNYGYTF.

This clone was picked up a small number of times. This chain links TRBV5-5 with TRBJ1-6; D not certain. The CDR3 contains 15 residues. With 0 bases removed from V and 2 bases from J, the gap between germline ends came to 6 bases. The germline V gene encodes CDR1 SGHKS and CDR2 YYEKEE (reference sequence). CDR3 region: CASSLAFAYNSPLHF. The DNA for the CDR3 is TGTGCCAGCAGCTTGGCCTTTGCCTATAATTCACCCCTCCACTTT. Combining the CDR3 with reference TRBV5-5 and TRBJ1-6 gives the whole variable domain DAGVTQSPTHLIKTRGQQVTLRCSPISGHKSVSWYQQVLGQGPQFIFQYYEKEERGRGNFPDRFSARQFPNYSSELNVNALLLGDSALYLCASSLAFAYNSPLHFGNGTRLTVT.

This clone was counted a few times. V is TRBV28 and J is TRBJ2-1; 10 nucleotides align to TRBD2. CDR1 and CDR2 from the germline V gene are MDHEN and SYDVKM. The CDR3 totals 15 residues. Trimming cost V 7 bases and J 3 bases; bases outside gene matches: 6. CDR3 protein: CASTLSGRNYNEQFF. The CDR3 nucleotides are TGTGCCAGCACCCTTAGCGGGAGGAACTACAATGAGCAGTTCTTC.

The chain recombines TRBV5-4 with TRBJ2-3, with D maybe TRBD2 (7 bases). This CDR3 is 14 amino acids long. Per the germline V gene, CDR1 is SGHNT and CDR2 is YYREEE (reference sequence). Trimming stripped 6 bases from V and 5 bases from J, with 16 bases between. The DNA of the CDR3 is TGTGCCAGCAAGGGGGGAGGGCGTAGAGATACGCAGTATTTT. Protein sequence: CASKGGGRRDTQYF.

The chain employs TRBV3-1 (or the pseudogene TRBV3-2) and TRBJ1-2, with D perhaps TRBD1 (5 bases). The V end was cut by 6 bases, the J end by 6 bases, with 20 bases between. Per the germline V gene, CDR1 is LGHDT and CDR2 is YNNKEL (reference sequence). The CDR3 length is 15 residues. DNA for the CDR3: TGTGCCAGCAGTCCGACGAGCGGGGCGCATAATGGCTACACCTTC. Protein sequence: CASSPTSGAHNGYTF.

V gene TRBV30 combines with J gene TRBJ2-7; TRBD2 aligns across 7 bases. Per germline, CDR1 GTSNPN and CDR2 SVGIG (reference sequence). V gave up 8 bases and J gave up 0 bases; unmatched junction bases: 7. The CDR3 extends over 13 amino acids. CDR3 in amino acids: CAGRRESSYEQYF. CDR3 bases: TGTGCCGGACGGCGGGAGAGCTCCTACGAGCAGTACTTC.

This chain uses TRBV19 with TRBJ2-1; tentatively, D is TRBD1 (6 bases). CDR1 LNHDA and CDR2 SQIVND come from the germline V gene (reference sequence). The CDR3 is 14 residues long. V dropped 5 bases and J dropped 4 bases, with 12 bases sitting between them. The CDR3 coding sequence is TGTGCCAGTAGTCTGCGACAGGCTTACAATGAGCAGTTCTTC. It specifies CASSLRQAYNEQFF.

The chain combines TRBV6-1 with TRBJ2-7, with D tentatively TRBD2 (7 bases). Trimming removed 1 base from V and 2 bases from J, with 12 bases in between. The CDR3 extends over 15 amino acids. Per germline, CDR1 MNHNS and CDR2 SASEGT. CDR3 residues: CASSEGGGGAYEQYF. The CDR3 nucleotides are TGTGCCAGCAGTGAAGGAGGAGGGGGGGCCTACGAGCAGTACTTC.

The rearrangement links TRBV19 to TRBJ1-6; D might be TRBD1 (6 bases). V was shortened by 5 bases and J by 9 bases, with 11 bases between the two germline ends. Germline CDR1 is LNHDA and CDR2 is SQIVND (reference sequence). The CDR3 totals 13 residues. DNA of the CDR3: TGTGCCAGTAGTTCAAACAGGGTTTCACCCCTCCACTTT. Translated: CASSSNRVSPLHF.

This chain joins TRBV7-2 and TRBJ2-7; TRBD1 matches 7 bases. Germline CDR1 and CDR2: SGHTA and FQGNSA. This CDR3 region has 15 residues. The V gene end was trimmed by 5 bases and the J gene end by 2 bases; junction bases not matched to a gene: 9. CDR3 region: CASSPTGTEPYEQYF. The CDR3 DNA follows: TGTGCCAGCAGCCCGACTGGGACAGAACCCTACGAGCAGTACTTC.

V usage is TRBV5-4 and J usage is TRBJ1-2; 8 nucleotides agree with TRBD1. V shed 5 bases, J shed 4 bases, and the junction held 7 bases outside the gene matches. CDR3 length: 14 residues. Per germline, CDR1 SGHNT and CDR2 YYREEE (reference sequence). The CDR3 region has the DNA TGTGCCAGCAGGACCCAGGGGGCGGCCTATGGCTACACCTTC. It translates to CASRTQGAAYGYTF.

Points on this clone: Other DNA sequences within the sample encode an identical CDR3. V usage is TRBV7-2 and J usage is TRBJ1-1; 7 bases align to TRBD1. The CDR3 totals 14 residues. In germline, CDR1 is SGHTA, CDR2 FQGNSA. With 3 bases clipped from V and 1 base from J, the junction kept 2 bases outside the gene matches. The chain's CDR3 is CASSFAGGNTEAFF. The CDR3 nucleotides are TGTGCCAGCAGCTTTGCAGGGGGGAACACTGAAGCTTTCTTT.

Worth noting for this clone: Other nucleotide sequences from this sample produce the same CDR3. V gene TRBV5-1 combines with J gene TRBJ1-4; 7 bases are a match to TRBD1. Germline V gene data show CDR1 as SGHRS and CDR2 as YFSETQ. The trim removed 0 bases at V and 2 bases at J, leaving 1 base unmatched. This CDR3 has 15 residues. CDR3 amino acids: CASSLVGGTNEKLFF. Written as DNA, the CDR3 is TGCGCCAGCAGCTTGGTAGGGGGCACTAATGAAAAACTGTTTTTT.

The chain combines TRBV3-1 (or the pseudogene TRBV3-2) with TRBJ2-7; the match to TRBD2 covers 7 bases. The V gene's germline CDR1 is LGHDT and CDR2 YNNKEL (reference sequence). The CDR3 covers 13 residues. Losses at the gene ends were 4 bases for V and 6 bases for J; bases not matched to a gene: 6. This CDR3 reads CASSLGTISEQYF. The CDR3 coding sequence is TGTGCCAGCAGCCTTGGGACTATTTCCGAGCAGTACTTC.

The chain carries TRBV4-3 and TRBJ1-2, with D maybe TRBD1 (6 bases). The germline gives CDR1 LGHNA, CDR2 YSLEER. The CDR3 contains 14 residues. Trimming left V 4 bases short and J 2 bases short, with 11 bases between. CDR3 residues: CASSPMTGNYGYTF. The CDR3 DNA reads TGCGCCAGCAGCCCCATGACAGGAAACTATGGCTACACCTTC.